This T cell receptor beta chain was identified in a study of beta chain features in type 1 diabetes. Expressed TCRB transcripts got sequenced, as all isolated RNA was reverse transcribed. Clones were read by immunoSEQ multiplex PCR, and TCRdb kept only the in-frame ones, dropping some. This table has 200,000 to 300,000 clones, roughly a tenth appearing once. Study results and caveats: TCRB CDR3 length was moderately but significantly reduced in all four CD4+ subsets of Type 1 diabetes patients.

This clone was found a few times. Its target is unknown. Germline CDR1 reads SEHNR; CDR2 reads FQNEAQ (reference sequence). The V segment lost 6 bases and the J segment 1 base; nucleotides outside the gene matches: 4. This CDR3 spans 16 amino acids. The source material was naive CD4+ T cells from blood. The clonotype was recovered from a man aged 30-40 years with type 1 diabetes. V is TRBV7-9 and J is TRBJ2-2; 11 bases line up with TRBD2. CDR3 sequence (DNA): TGTGCCAGCAGACGAGGACTAGCGGGGAACACCGGGGAGCTGTTTTTT. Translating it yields CASRRGLAGNTGELFF.